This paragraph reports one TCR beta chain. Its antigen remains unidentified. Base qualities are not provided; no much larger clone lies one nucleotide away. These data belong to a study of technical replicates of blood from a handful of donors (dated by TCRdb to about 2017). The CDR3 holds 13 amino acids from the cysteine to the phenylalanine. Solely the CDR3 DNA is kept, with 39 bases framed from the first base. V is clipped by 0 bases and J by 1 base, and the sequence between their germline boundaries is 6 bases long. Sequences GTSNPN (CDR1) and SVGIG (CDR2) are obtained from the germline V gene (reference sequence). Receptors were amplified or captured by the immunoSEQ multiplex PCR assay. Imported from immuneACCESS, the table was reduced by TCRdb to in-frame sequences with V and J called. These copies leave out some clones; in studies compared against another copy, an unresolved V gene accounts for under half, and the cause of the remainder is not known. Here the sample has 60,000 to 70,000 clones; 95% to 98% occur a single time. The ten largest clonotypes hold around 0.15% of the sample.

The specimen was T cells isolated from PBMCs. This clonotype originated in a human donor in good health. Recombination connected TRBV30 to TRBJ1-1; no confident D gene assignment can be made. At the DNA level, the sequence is TGTGCCTGGAGTGTTGCACAGAACACTGAAGCTTTCTTT. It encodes CAWSVAQNTEAFF.